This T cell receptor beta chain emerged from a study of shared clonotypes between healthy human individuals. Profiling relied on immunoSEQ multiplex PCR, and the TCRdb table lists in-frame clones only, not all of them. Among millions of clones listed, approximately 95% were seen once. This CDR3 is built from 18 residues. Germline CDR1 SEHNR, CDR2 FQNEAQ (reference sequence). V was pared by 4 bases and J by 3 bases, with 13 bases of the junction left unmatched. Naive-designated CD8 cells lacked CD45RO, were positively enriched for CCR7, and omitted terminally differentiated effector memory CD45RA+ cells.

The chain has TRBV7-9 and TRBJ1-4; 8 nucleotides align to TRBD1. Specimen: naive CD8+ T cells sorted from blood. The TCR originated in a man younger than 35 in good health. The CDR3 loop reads CASSSRTGQPPPNEKLFF. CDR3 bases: TGTGCCAGCAGCTCTCGGACAGGGCAGCCTCCTCCTAATGAAAAACTGTTTTTT.